One and the same sample provided the 8 T cell receptor beta chains below, sequenced in a study of cytomegalovirus exposure and HLA in healthy donors. With 60 Vbeta and 13 Jbeta primers, the PCR was carried out. Repertoires were generated with immunoSEQ multiplex PCR, while TCRdb's copy carries only in-frame clones and drops some. The sample yields around 100,000 clones, roughly 69% seen once. The material sequenced was PBMCs. The source of these receptors is a man aged 50 to 59 in good health and CMV-seropositive.

The chain joins TRBV5-1 to TRBJ2-1; D is possibly TRBD2 (7 bases). The CDR3 totals 14 residues. Germline CDR1 SGHRS, CDR2 YFSETQ. V lost 3 bases and J 10 bases, leaving 17 bases between the germline ends. The CDR3 DNA reads TGCGCCAGCAGCTGGGGCGCGGGGGCCGAGGAGCAGTTCTTC. Its translation is CASSWGAGAEEQFF.

The chain has TRBV6-1 and TRBJ2-3, with TRBD1 identical over 7 bases. Germline V lookup: CDR1 MNHNS, CDR2 SASEGT. J was trimmed by 4 bases and V by 7 bases; bases with no gene match: 5. This CDR3 spans 13 amino acids. The CDR3 here is CASIQGWPDTQYF. For the CDR3, the DNA is TGTGCCAGCATACAGGGGTGGCCAGATACGCAGTATTTT.

This chain joins TRBV28 and TRBJ1-1; 8 bases are shared with TRBD1. The CDR3 length is 15 residues. After removal of 5 bases from V and 8 bases from J, the junction contained 13 bases not matched to a gene. Germline values: CDR1 MDHEN, CDR2 SYDVKM. The CDR3 nucleotides are TGTGCCAGCAGTCCGCTCCTCGACAGGGGATGGGAAGCTTTCTTT. This codes for CASSPLLDRGWEAFF.

This rearrangement joins TRBV7-3 to TRBJ1-5; unclear D gene. Trimming took off 1 base at V and 8 bases at J, with 9 bases between the two ends. The germline V gene encodes CDR1 SGHTA and CDR2 FQGTGA. This CDR3 is 13 amino acids long. The CDR3 bases are TGTGCCAGCAGCTTAAATTCGGGAGAGCCCCAGCATTTT. It codes for CASSLNSGEPQHF. Complete variable domain (other parts from reference TRBV7-3 and TRBJ1-5): GAGVSQTPSNKVTEKGKYVELRCDPISGHTALYWYRQSLGQGPEFLIYFQGTGAADDSGLPNDRFFAVRPEGSVSTLKIQRTERGDSAVYLCASSLNSGEPQHFGDGTRLSIL.

The sample holds one count of this clone. The gene calls are TRBV7-9 and TRBJ1-2; 9 bases line up with TRBD1. The CDR3 spans 15 residues. Germline CDR1 is SEHNR and CDR2 is FQNEAQ (reference sequence). Trimming took 3 bases from V and 5 from J; bases not matched to a gene: 7. The CDR3 reads CASSFSGTGTYGYTF. In DNA, the CDR3 is TGTGCCAGCAGCTTCTCCGGGACAGGGACTTATGGCTACACCTTC.

This clone appeared a single time. The chain links TRBV5-1 to TRBJ2-2, with 8 bases that match TRBD1. CDR1 and CDR2 from the germline V gene are SGHRS and YFSETQ. This CDR3 is 17 amino acids long. The V and J ends lost 4 bases and 1 base, in that order; junction bases with no gene match: 9. CDR3 residues: CASSLGAGTGNTGELFF. The DNA for the CDR3 is TGCGCCAGCAGCCTTGGCGCCGGGACAGGGAACACCGGGGAGCTGTTTTTT.

The gene calls are TRBV11-2 and TRBJ1-2, with 9 bases fitting TRBD1. Germline V gene data show CDR1 as SGHAT and CDR2 as FQNNGV. J gave up 2 bases and V 5 bases, and 3 bases lay outside the gene matches. There are 14 residues in the CDR3. The CDR3, as DNA: TGTGCCAGCAGCCCTGGGACAGGGAACTATGGCTACACCTTC. Protein: CASSPGTGNYGYTF.

This chain links TRBV5-1 with TRBJ1-1; no clear D. This CDR3 contains 13 residues. In germline, CDR1 is SGHRS, CDR2 YFSETQ. Trimming took 5 bases from V and 5 from J, leaving 13 bases between them. The CDR3 reads CASSPGKRTEAFF. In nucleotides, the CDR3 is TGCGCCAGCAGTCCCGGGAAAAGAACTGAAGCTTTCTTT.